The 7 T cell receptor beta chains reported below all come from one sample, sequenced in a study of molecular identifiers for immune sequencing clone quantification. TCRdb fed the PCR reads into MiXCR, producing one record per CDR3 protein. The sample holds 7,500 to 9,500 distinct CDR3 sequences, approximately 14% seen once. The material sequenced was naive CD8+ T cells from blood, with Jurkat cell RNA spiked in. Subset given: FACS-sorted CD8+CD4-CCR7+CD45RA+ naive T cells. All receptors derive from a human donor in good health. Some libraries in this study had Jurkat cell RNA spiked in.

The table lists this clonotype with a few counts. The V and J genes are TRBV7-9 and TRBJ1-2, with TRBD1 matching over 9 bases. Trimming removed 5 bases from V and 4 bases from J; junction bases left unmatched: 11. The length of the CDR3 is 16 residues. The germline gives CDR1 SEHNR, CDR2 FQNEAQ (reference sequence). Here the CDR3 DNA reads TGTGCCAGCAGCGCTCCGGGACAGGGTAACGGCTATGGCTACACCTTC. Residues: CASSAPGQGNGYGYTF.

This clonotype has ten or more counts. The chain joins TRBV19 to TRBJ2-1, with 9 bases matching TRBD2. Looked up from germline, CDR1 is LNHDA and CDR2 is SQIVND (reference sequence). The CDR3 has 14 residues. V was pared by 9 bases and J by 0 bases, with 3 bases of the junction left unmatched. CDR3 DNA sequence: TGTGCCAGCCGTAGCGGGAGCTCCTACAATGAGCAGTTCTTC. It encodes CASRSGSSYNEQFF.

Relative to its sample, this clonotype is medium-sized. The chain joins TRBV29-1 to TRBJ2-7; TRBD2 might be the D (5 bases). The CDR3 totals 12 residues. The germline V gene encodes CDR1 SQVTM and CDR2 ANQGSEA. V was pared by 3 bases and J by 3 bases, with 9 bases between. CDR3 in DNA: TGCAGCGTTGAGAGGGAGAACTACGAGCAGTACTTC. It yields the protein CSVERENYEQYF.

By proportion, this clonotype is medium-sized. The chain uses TRBV9 and TRBJ2-3, with TRBD1 identical over 11 bases. With V trimmed by 5 bases and J by 4 bases, 12 bases remained unmatched. Germline loops: CDR1 SGDLS, CDR2 YYNGEE. CDR3 length equals 17 residues. The CDR3 loop is CASRPLPGTGGADTQYF. DNA for the CDR3: TGTGCCAGCAGACCCTTGCCTGGGACAGGGGGTGCAGATACGCAGTATTTT.

Judged by abundance, this clonotype is medium-sized (0.01 to 0.1%). This rearrangement joins TRBV6-1 to TRBJ2-3; 11 nucleotides align to TRBD1. The V gene end was trimmed by 5 bases and the J gene end by 2 bases; junction bases not matched to a gene: 6. This CDR3 is built from 16 residues. Germline V gives CDR1 MNHNS, CDR2 SASEGT. DNA of the CDR3: TGTGCCAGCAGTACACGGACAGGGGGCCACACAGATACGCAGTATTTT. Translated, it gives CASSTRTGGHTDTQYF.

By share, this clonotype counts as medium-sized (0.01 to 0.1%). The chain uses TRBV12-3 or TRBV12-4 and TRBJ2-3; the match to TRBD2 covers 8 bases. Trimming at V came to 3 bases and at J to 1 base, leaving 0 bases not matched to a gene. The CDR3 is made up of 14 amino acids. The CDR3 region is CASSLRGGTDTQYF. In DNA form, the CDR3 reads TGTGCCAGCAGTTTGCGGGGGGGCACAGATACGCAGTATTTT.

This clonotype is medium-sized within its sample. The chain links TRBV5-5 to TRBJ1-5, with 9 nucleotides matching TRBD1. V was clipped by 4 bases and J by 6 bases; unmatched bases: 5. The length of the CDR3 is 14 residues. CDR1 and CDR2 from the germline V gene are SGHKS and YYEKEE (reference sequence). CDR3: CASSAGQGVQPQHF. DNA for the CDR3: TGTGCCAGCAGCGCGGGACAGGGAGTTCAGCCCCAGCATTTT.